The 7 T cell receptor beta chains presented below share a single source sample, sequenced in a study of T cell responses to AZD1222 COVID-19 vaccine. Assay: immunoSEQ multiplex PCR; the TCRdb copy retains only in-frame clones and omits some. The table shows 40,000 to 50,000 clones, with 75% to 90% occurring only once. Source: peripheral blood, taken 28 days after the second AZD1222 dose. These receptors were taken from an adult who received the AZD1222 COVID-19 vaccine.

This chain links TRBV11-3 with TRBJ2-7, with D possibly being TRBD1 or TRBD2 (6 bases each). V lost 2 bases and J lost 6, with 11 bases in between. CDR1 and CDR2 (germline): SGHNT, YENEEA. The CDR3 consists of 13 residues. The CDR3 DNA is TGTGCCAGCAGCTTACAACAGGGAGGCGAGCAGTACTTC. Translation: CASSLQQGGEQYF.

The J gene is TRBJ2-3, the V gene TRBV7-3; D is unclear. Germline-derived CDR1 and CDR2 are SGHTA and FQGTGA. Trimming cost V 1 base and J 4 bases, with 6 bases left between them. This CDR3 region has 13 residues. The CDR3 coding sequence is TGTGCCAGCAGCTTAAGTGTCTCAGATACGCAGTATTTT. Protein sequence: CASSLSVSDTQYF.

The gene calls are TRBV7-2 and TRBJ1-6; D gene ambiguous. Germline values: CDR1 SGHTA, CDR2 FQGNSA. V was pared by 1 base and J by 7 bases, with 8 bases between. The CDR3 runs to 14 residues. CDR3 sequence reads: CASSLDAGNSPLHF. The CDR3 DNA sequence: TGTGCCAGCAGCTTAGACGCGGGGAATTCACCCCTCCACTTT.

The V gene is TRBV28, the J gene TRBJ2-5, with 11 nucleotides matching TRBD1. The germline gives CDR1 MDHEN, CDR2 SYDVKM. The CDR3 is made up of 16 amino acids. The V and J ends lost 3 bases and 2 bases, in that order; junction bases with no gene match: 5. This chain's CDR3 is CASSFSWDRGQETQYF. The CDR3 bases are TGTGCCAGCAGTTTCTCCTGGGACAGGGGGCAAGAGACCCAGTACTTC.

The gene calls are TRBV7-9 and TRBJ1-5; the match to TRBD1 covers 8 bases. Unmatched junction bases numbered 5, after V lost 1 base and J lost 0 bases. Germline CDR1 SEHNR, CDR2 FQNEAQ (reference sequence). The CDR3 consists of 17 residues. The CDR3 reads CASSLVTGVYSNQPQHF. CDR3 bases: TGTGCCAGCAGCTTAGTGACAGGGGTTTATAGCAATCAGCCCCAGCATTTT.

The chain links TRBV12-5 to TRBJ2-3; D may be TRBD1 (6 bases). Trimming stripped 1 base from V and 4 bases from J, with 9 bases between. This CDR3 is built from 14 residues. In germline, CDR1 is LGHNT, CDR2 FRNRAP. The CDR3 sequence: CASGLDRAADTQYF. The CDR3, as DNA: TGTGCTAGTGGTTTGGACAGGGCTGCAGATACGCAGTATTTT.

A few counts support this clone. The chain couples TRBV27 to TRBJ2-7; D not resolved. V shed 3 bases and J shed 0 bases, with 0 bases lying between them. This CDR3 has 11 residues. Germline values: CDR1 MNHEY, CDR2 SMNVEV (reference sequence). The CDR3 DNA is TGTGCCAGCAGTTTCTCCTACGAGCAGTACTTC. Translating gives CASSFSYEQYF.